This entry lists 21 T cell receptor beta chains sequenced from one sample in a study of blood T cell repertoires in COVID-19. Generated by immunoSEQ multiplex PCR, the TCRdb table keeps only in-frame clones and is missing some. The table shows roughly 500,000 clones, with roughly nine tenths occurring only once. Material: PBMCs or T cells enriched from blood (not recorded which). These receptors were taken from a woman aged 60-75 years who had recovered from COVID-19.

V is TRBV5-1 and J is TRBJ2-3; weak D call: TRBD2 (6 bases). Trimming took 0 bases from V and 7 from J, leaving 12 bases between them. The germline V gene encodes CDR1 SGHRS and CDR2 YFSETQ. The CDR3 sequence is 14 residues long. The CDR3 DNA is TGCGCCAGCAGCTTGGACGGGGGATACTATACGCAGTATTTT. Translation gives CASSLDGGYYTQYF. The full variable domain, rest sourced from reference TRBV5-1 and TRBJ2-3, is KAGVTQTPRYLIKTRGQQVTLSCSPISGHRSVSWYQQTPGQGLQFLFEYFSETQRNKGNFPGRFSGRQFSNSRSEMNVSTLELGDSALYLCASSLDGGYYTQYFGPGTRLTVL.

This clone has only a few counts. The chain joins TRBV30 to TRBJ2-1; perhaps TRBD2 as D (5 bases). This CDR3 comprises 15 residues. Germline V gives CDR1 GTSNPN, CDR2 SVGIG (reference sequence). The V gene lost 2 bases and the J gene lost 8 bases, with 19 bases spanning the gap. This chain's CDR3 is CAWSPGLVGRDEQFF. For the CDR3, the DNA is TGTGCCTGGAGTCCTGGCCTTGTCGGGCGGGATGAGCAGTTCTTC.

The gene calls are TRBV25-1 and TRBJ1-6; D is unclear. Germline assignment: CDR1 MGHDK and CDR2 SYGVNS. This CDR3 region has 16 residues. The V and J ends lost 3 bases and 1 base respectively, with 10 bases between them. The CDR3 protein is CASSDRRWSYNSPLHF. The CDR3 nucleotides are TGTGCCAGCAGTGATCGCAGGTGGTCCTATAATTCACCCCTCCACTTT.

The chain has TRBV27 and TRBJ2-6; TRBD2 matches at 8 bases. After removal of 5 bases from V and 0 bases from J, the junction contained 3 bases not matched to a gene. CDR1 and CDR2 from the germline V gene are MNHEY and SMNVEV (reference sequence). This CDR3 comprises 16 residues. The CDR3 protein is CASSSGGASGANVLTF. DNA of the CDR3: TGTGCCAGCAGTAGCGGGGGCGCCTCTGGGGCCAACGTCCTGACTTTC. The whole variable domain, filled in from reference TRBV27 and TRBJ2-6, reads EAQVTQNPRYLITVTGKKLTVTCSQNMNHEYMSWYRQDPGLGLRQIYYSMNVEVTDKGDVPEGYKVSRKEKRNFPLILESPSPNQTSLYFCASSSGGASGANVLTFGAGSRLTVL.

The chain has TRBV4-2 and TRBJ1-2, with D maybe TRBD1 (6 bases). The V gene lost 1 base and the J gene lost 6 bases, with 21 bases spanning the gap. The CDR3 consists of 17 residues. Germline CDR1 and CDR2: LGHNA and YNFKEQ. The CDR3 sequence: CASSQVSYTGRDHGYTF. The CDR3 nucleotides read TGTGCCAGCAGCCAAGTGTCTTATACAGGGCGTGACCATGGCTACACCTTC.

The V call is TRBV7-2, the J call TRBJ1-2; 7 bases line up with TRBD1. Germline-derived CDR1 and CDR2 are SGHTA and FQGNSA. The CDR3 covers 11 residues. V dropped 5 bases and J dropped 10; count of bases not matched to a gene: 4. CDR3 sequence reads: CASSPGQLYTF. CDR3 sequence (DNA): TGTGCCAGCAGCCCGGGACAGCTCTACACCTTC.

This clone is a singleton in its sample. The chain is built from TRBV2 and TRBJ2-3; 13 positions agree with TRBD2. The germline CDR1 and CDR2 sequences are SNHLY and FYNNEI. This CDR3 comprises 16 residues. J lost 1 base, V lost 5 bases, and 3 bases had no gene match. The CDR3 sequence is CASSQLAGGGTDTQYF. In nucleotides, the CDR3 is TGTGCCAGCAGTCAACTAGCGGGGGGGGGCACAGATACGCAGTATTTT.

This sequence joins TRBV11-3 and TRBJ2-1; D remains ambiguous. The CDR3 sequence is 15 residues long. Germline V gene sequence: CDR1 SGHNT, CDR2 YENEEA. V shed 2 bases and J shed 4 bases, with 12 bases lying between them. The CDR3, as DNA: TGTGCCAGCAGCTTATCGTTCACTCCTTACAATGAGCAGTTCTTC. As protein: CASSLSFTPYNEQFF. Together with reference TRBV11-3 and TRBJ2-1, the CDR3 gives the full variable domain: EAGVVQSPRYKIIEKKQPVAFWCNPISGHNTLYWYLQNLGQGPELLIRYENEEAVDDSQLPKDRFSAERLKGVDSTLKIQPAELGDSAVYLCASSLSFTPYNEQFFGPGTRLTVL.

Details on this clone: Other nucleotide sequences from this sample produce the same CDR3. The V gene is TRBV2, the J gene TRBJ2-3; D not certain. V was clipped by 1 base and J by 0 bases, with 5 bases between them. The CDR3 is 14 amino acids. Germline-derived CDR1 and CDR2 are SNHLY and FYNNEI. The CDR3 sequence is CASSEGLSTDTQYF. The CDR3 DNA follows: TGTGCCAGCAGTGAAGGACTTAGCACAGATACGCAGTATTTT.

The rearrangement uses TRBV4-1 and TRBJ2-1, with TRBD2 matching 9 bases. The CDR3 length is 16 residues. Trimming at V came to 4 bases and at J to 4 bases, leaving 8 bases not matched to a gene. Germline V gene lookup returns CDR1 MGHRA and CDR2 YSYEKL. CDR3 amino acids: CASSPRESGGYNEQFF. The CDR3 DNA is TGCGCCAGCAGCCCCCGGGAGAGCGGGGGGTACAATGAGCAGTTCTTC.

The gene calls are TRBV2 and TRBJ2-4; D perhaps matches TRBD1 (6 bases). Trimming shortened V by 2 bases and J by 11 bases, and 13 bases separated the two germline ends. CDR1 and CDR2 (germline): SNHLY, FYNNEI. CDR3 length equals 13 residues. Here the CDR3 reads CASSELSQGLQYF. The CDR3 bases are TGTGCCAGCAGTGAACTGAGTCAGGGGCTTCAGTACTTC. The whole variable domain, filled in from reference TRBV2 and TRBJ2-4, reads EPEVTQTPSHQVTQMGQEVILRCVPISNHLYFYWYRQILGQKVEFLVSFYNNEISEKSEIFDDQFSVERPDGSNFTLKIRSTKLEDSAMYFCASSELSQGLQYFGAGTRLSVL.

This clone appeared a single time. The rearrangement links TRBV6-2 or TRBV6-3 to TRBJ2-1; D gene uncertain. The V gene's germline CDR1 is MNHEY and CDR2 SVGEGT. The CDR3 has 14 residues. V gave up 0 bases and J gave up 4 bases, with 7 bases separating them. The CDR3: CASSYSLEYNEQFF. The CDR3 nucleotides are TGTGCCAGCAGTTACTCACTGGAGTACAATGAGCAGTTCTTC.

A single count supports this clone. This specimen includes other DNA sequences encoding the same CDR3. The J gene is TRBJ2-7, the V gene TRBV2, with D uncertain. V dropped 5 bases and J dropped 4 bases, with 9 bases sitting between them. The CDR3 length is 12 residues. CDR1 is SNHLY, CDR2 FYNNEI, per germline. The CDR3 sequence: CASSRDSYEQYV. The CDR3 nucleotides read TGTGCCAGCAGTCGAGATTCTTACGAGCAGTACGTC.

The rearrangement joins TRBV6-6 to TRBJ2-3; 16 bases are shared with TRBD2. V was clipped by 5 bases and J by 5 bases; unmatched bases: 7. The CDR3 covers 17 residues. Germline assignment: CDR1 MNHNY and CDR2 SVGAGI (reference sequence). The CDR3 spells CASSPGTSGGALDTQYF. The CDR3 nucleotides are TGTGCCAGCAGTCCCGGGACTAGCGGGGGGGCCTTAGATACGCAGTATTTT.

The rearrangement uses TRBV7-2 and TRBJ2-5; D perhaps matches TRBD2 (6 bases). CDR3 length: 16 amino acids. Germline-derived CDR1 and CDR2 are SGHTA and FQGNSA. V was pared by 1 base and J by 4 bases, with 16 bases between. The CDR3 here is CASSLEGGLSAETQYF. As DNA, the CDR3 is TGTGCCAGCAGCTTAGAGGGAGGCCTGTCGGCAGAGACCCAGTACTTC.

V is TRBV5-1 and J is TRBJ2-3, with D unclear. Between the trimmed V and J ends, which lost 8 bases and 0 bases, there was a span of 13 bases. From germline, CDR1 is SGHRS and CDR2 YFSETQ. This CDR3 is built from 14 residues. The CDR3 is CASKSPTSTDTQYF. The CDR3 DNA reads TGCGCCAGTAAATCGCCGACTAGCACAGATACGCAGTATTTT.

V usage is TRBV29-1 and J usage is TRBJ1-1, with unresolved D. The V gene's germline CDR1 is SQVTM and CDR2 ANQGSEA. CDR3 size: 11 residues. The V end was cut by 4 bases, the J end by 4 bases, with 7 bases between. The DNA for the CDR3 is TGCAGCGTTGTTCAATTCACTGAAGCTTTCTTT. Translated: CSVVQFTEAFF.

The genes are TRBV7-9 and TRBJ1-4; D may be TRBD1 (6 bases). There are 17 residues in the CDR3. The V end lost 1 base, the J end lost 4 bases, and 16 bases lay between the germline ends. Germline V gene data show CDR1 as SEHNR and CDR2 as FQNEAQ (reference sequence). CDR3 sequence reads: CASSLGVSGENNEKLFF. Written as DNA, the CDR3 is TGTGCCAGCAGCTTAGGCGTTTCAGGGGAGAATAATGAAAAACTGTTTTTT.

CDR3 bases: TGTGCCAGCAGCTTAACAGGGCTAGTTACTGGAAACACCATATATTTT. Residues: CASSLTGLVTGNTIYF. The V and J genes are TRBV13 and TRBJ1-3, with D tentatively TRBD1 (6 bases). This CDR3 spans 16 amino acids. V was shortened by 2 bases and J by 2 bases, with 13 bases between the two germline ends. Germline CDR1 is PRHDT and CDR2 is FYEKMQ (reference sequence).

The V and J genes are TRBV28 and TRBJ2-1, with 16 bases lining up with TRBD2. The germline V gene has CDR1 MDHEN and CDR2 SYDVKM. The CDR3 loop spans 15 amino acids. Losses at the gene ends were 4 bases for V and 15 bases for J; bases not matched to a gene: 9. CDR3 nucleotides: TGTGCCAGCAGTTACCCTGGGACTAGCGGGGGGGCCGCGTTCTTC. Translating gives CASSYPGTSGGAAFF.

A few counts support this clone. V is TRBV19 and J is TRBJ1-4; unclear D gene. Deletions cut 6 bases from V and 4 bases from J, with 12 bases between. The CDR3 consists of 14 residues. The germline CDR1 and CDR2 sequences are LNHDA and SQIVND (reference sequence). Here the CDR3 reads CASRLLGVNEKLFF. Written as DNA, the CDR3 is TGTGCCAGTAGGTTACTGGGCGTTAATGAAAAACTGTTTTTT.